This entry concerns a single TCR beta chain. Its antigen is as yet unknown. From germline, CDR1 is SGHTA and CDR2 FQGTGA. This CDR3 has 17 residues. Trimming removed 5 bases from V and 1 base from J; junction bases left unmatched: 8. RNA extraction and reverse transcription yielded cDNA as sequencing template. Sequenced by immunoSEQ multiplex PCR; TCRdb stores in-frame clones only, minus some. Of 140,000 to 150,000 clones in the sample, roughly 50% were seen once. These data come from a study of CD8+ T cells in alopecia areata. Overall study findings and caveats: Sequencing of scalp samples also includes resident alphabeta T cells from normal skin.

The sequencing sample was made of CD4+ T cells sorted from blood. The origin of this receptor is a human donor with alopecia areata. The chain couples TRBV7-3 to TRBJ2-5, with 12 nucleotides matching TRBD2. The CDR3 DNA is TGTGCCAGCAGCCCTAGGACTAGCGGGGTTACCCAAGAGACCCAGTACTTC. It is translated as CASSPRTSGVTQETQYF.